The 27 T cell receptor beta chains below all came from one sample that was sequenced in a study of shared clonotypes between healthy human individuals. The naive CD8 population came from CD45RO-negative cells selected for CCR7, without terminally differentiated effector memory CD45RA+ cells. Clones were sequenced by immunoSEQ multiplex PCR, and TCRdb holds only the in-frame ones, with some missing. The table includes about 2,200,000 clones, roughly 91% detected once. Sequenced material: naive CD8+ T cells from PBMCs. Receptors originate from a man between 18 and 35 years old in good health. Some clones in this sample may be carry-over from other donors' samples.

This clone has only a few counts. The sample carries other DNA sequences with the same CDR3. V gene TRBV28 combines with J gene TRBJ1-1; D gene ambiguous. This CDR3 contains 12 residues. With 2 bases removed from V and 7 bases from J, the gap between germline ends came to 8 bases. Germline assignment: CDR1 MDHEN and CDR2 SYDVKM. The CDR3 DNA is TGTGCCAGCAGTTTAGGAGGAGTTGAAGCTTTCTTT. This codes for CASSLGGVEAFF.

J is TRBJ2-7 and V is TRBV27; D remains unclear. Trimming stripped 3 bases from V and 6 bases from J, with 12 bases between. CDR3 length equals 13 residues. CDR1 is MNHEY and CDR2 is SMNVEV in the germline V gene (reference sequence). CDR3 residues: CASSLMAYTEQYF. The CDR3 DNA is TGTGCCAGCAGTTTGATGGCCTACACCGAGCAGTACTTC.

This clone was recorded only once. Within the sample, other DNA sequences also encode this same CDR3. This sequence joins TRBV27 and TRBJ2-1, with unresolved D. The CDR3 loop spans 14 amino acids. From germline, CDR1 is MNHEY and CDR2 SMNVEV (reference sequence). Trimming removed 0 bases at V and 4 bases at J, with 7 bases between. The CDR3 is CASSLSVSYNEQFF. CDR3 DNA: TGTGCCAGCAGTTTATCTGTGTCGTACAATGAGCAGTTCTTC.

The rearrangement joins TRBV7-2 to TRBJ2-2, with 7 positions matching TRBD2. CDR3 length: 15 amino acids. V shed 4 bases and J 6 bases; nucleotides not matched to a gene: 8. Per the germline V gene, CDR1 is SGHTA and CDR2 is FQGNSA. CDR3 sequence reads: CASSSRDYRPGELFF. CDR3 nucleotide sequence: TGTGCCAGCAGCTCCCGGGACTATAGACCCGGGGAGCTGTTTTTT.

This clone showed up just a few times. The J gene is TRBJ1-2, the V gene TRBV7-9; D gene unclear. Trimming removed 1 base from V and 0 bases from J, with 9 bases in between. The CDR3 runs to 15 residues. Germline values: CDR1 SEHNR, CDR2 FQNEAQ (reference sequence). In DNA, the CDR3 is TGTGCCAGCAGCTTAGTCCTCCAGCCTAACTATGGCTACACCTTC. This sequence encodes CASSLVLQPNYGYTF.

V and J are TRBV10-3 and TRBJ1-1, with D possibly matching TRBD1 (6 bases). The CDR3 covers 13 residues. CDR1 and CDR2 (germline): ENHRY, SYGVKD. V gave up 8 bases and J gave up 2 bases, with 12 bases separating them. CDR3 amino acids: CAIGQTVNTEAFF. CDR3 nucleotides: TGTGCCATCGGACAGACAGTAAACACTGAAGCTTTCTTT.

The chain combines TRBV10-3 with TRBJ1-3, with 7 bases identical to TRBD1. This CDR3 spans 15 amino acids. Germline CDR1 reads ENHRY; CDR2 reads SYGVKD. V lost 3 bases, J lost 1 base, and 3 bases stayed unmatched. CDR3 DNA sequence: TGTGCCATCAGTGAACCGGGACAGTCTGGAAACACCATATATTTT. Translated: CAISEPGQSGNTIYF.

This clone has just one count. The chain recombines TRBV2 with TRBJ2-5; D uncertain. The CDR3 covers 12 residues. Germline-derived CDR1 and CDR2 are SNHLY and FYNNEI. V was shortened by 7 bases and J by 4 bases, with 10 bases between the two germline ends. CDR3 DNA sequence: TGTGCCAGCAACATCCGGGCAGAGACCCAGTACTTC. It yields the protein CASNIRAETQYF.

The count of this clone is one. This chain uses TRBV6-1 with TRBJ2-5, with D hard to call. The end of the DNA is better explained by TRBJ2-7, so the J call may be wrong. The CDR3 extends over 11 amino acids. CDR1 and CDR2 from the germline V gene are MNHNS and SASEGT. CDR3 sequence reads: CASTSSYEQYF. For the CDR3, the DNA is TGTGCCAGCACAAGCTCCTACGAGCAGTACTTC.

The chain couples TRBV6-1 to TRBJ2-4, with TRBD2 matching over 10 bases. CDR3 length: 13 residues. The junction had 1 base not matched to a gene; V was cut back by 5 bases and J by 6 bases. Germline CDR1 is MNHNS and CDR2 is SASEGT. Here the CDR3 DNA reads TGTGCCAGCAGTAGCGGGAGGGCAAACATTCAGTACTTC. This encodes CASSSGRANIQYF.

A single count supports this clone. The rearrangement uses TRBV7-9 and TRBJ2-1; either TRBD1 or TRBD2 may fit D (6 bases each). V dropped 3 bases and J dropped 14 bases, with 17 bases sitting between them. Germline V gene sequence: CDR1 SEHNR, CDR2 FQNEAQ (reference sequence). This CDR3 contains 13 residues. The chain's CDR3 is CASSLGGAGVEFF. As DNA, the CDR3 is TGTGCCAGCAGCTTGGGGGGCGCAGGTGTTGAGTTCTTC.

V usage is TRBV5-1 and J usage is TRBJ2-6, with D unclear. V was trimmed by 0 bases and J by 4 bases, leaving 14 bases between them. The CDR3 length is 17 residues. Germline V gene data show CDR1 as SGHRS and CDR2 as YFSETQ. CDR3 bases: TGCGCCAGCAGCTTGGGACATCGGGTGGTGGGGGCCAACGTCCTGACTTTC. Its translation is CASSLGHRVVGANVLTF.

The chain couples TRBV27 to TRBJ2-2; TRBD2 matches at 8 bases. CDR3 size: 18 residues. J lost 4 bases, V lost 2 bases, and 12 bases had no gene match. CDR1 is MNHEY, CDR2 SMNVEV, per germline (reference sequence). CDR3 in amino acids: CASSLGARGGRGTGELFF. The CDR3 DNA reads as TGTGCCAGCAGTTTAGGAGCTCGGGGGGGCCGTGGCACCGGGGAGCTGTTTTTT.

The V call is TRBV9, the J call TRBJ2-3, with D possibly being TRBD1 or TRBD2 (6 bases each). This CDR3 spans 17 amino acids. Germline CDR1 is SGDLS and CDR2 is YYNGEE. The V end was cut by 5 bases, the J end by 4 bases, with 23 bases between. The CDR3 DNA reads TGTGCCAGCAGTCCTAACCGGGGGCTAGTGGGCCCAGATACGCAGTATTTT. This gives the protein CASSPNRGLVGPDTQYF.

CDR3 sequence reads: CASSIGSLPQHF. The CDR3 DNA sequence: TGTGCCAGTAGTATCGGCAGCCTACCCCAGCATTTT. The rearrangement uses TRBV19 and TRBJ1-5; D remains ambiguous. The length of the CDR3 is 12 residues. The germline V and J ends were trimmed by 3 bases and 10 bases, with 10 bases remaining between them. The germline V gene encodes CDR1 LNHDA and CDR2 SQIVND (reference sequence).

The J gene is TRBJ2-5, the V gene TRBV2, with 10 bases aligning to TRBD2. This CDR3 has 16 amino acids. The V segment lost 7 bases and the J segment 4 bases; nucleotides outside the gene matches: 12. In germline, CDR1 is SNHLY, CDR2 FYNNEI. CDR3 amino acids: CASMGEREGLVETQYF. In DNA form, the CDR3 reads TGTGCCAGCATGGGGGAGCGGGAGGGCCTGGTAGAGACCCAGTACTTC. Using reference TRBV2 and TRBJ2-5 for the parts outside the CDR3, the full variable domain is EPEVTQTPSHQVTQMGQEVILRCVPISNHLYFYWYRQILGQKVEFLVSFYNNEISEKSEIFDDQFSVERPDGSNFTLKIRSTKLEDSAMYFCASMGEREGLVETQYFGPGTRLLVL.

Turning to this clone: Other DNA sequences in the sample encode the same CDR3. The rearrangement joins TRBV7-9 to TRBJ2-6, with no clear D. The CDR3 sequence is 12 residues long. Germline CDR1 reads SEHNR; CDR2 reads FQNEAQ (reference sequence). Trimming cost V 4 bases and J 4 bases, with 2 bases left between them. CDR3 residues: CASSSGANVLTF. The CDR3 bases are TGTGCCAGCAGCTCAGGGGCCAACGTCCTGACTTTC.

The table lists this clone with a few counts. The chain has TRBV29-1 and TRBJ1-1; D is undetermined. The V end lost 6 bases, the J end lost 8 bases, and 13 bases lay between the germline ends. This CDR3 is 11 amino acids long. Germline CDR1 and CDR2: SQVTM and ANQGSEA. The CDR3: CSVDPTGEAFF. As DNA, the CDR3 is TGCAGCGTGGACCCTACGGGGGAAGCTTTCTTT.

Of note for this clone: Other DNA sequences within the sample encode an identical CDR3. The rearrangement links TRBV7-9 to TRBJ1-5; perhaps TRBD1 as D (6 bases). Germline CDR1 SEHNR, CDR2 FQNEAQ (reference sequence). The CDR3 covers 14 residues. The V end lost 5 bases, the J end lost 6 bases, and 14 bases lay between the germline ends. In nucleotides, the CDR3 is TGTGCCAGCAGCCCTGGGGGAGGGGGTCAGCCCCAGCATTTT. It is translated as CASSPGGGGQPQHF. Looking up the rest from reference TRBV7-9 and TRBJ1-5 gives the full variable domain: DTGVSQNPRHKITKRGQNVTFRCDPISEHNRLYWYRQTLGQGPEFLTYFQNEAQLEKSRLLSDRFSAERPKGSFSTLEIQRTEQGDSAMYLCASSPGGGGQPQHFGDGTRLSIL.

The chain employs TRBV7-6 and TRBJ2-7; 9 bases fit TRBD2. Germline values: CDR1 SGHVS, CDR2 FNYEAQ. The CDR3 totals 15 residues. Unmatched junction bases numbered 9, after V lost 6 bases and J lost 3 bases. This CDR3 reads CASSTSGRALYEQYF. In nucleotides, the CDR3 is TGTGCCAGCAGTACTAGCGGGCGAGCCCTCTACGAGCAGTACTTC.

The V call is TRBV2, the J call TRBJ1-1; 7 bases are shared with TRBD1. CDR1 SNHLY and CDR2 FYNNEI come from the germline V gene. This CDR3 is 16 amino acids long. The ends lost 1 base at V and 10 bases at J; junction bases unmatched: 15. The CDR3 loop reads CASSEDRGLGVGTAFF. CDR3 bases: TGTGCCAGCAGTGAAGACAGGGGTTTGGGTGTGGGGACAGCTTTCTTT.

The chain has TRBV4-1 and TRBJ2-5, with 8 nucleotides matching TRBD2. The junction had 12 bases not matched to a gene; V was cut back by 5 bases and J by 4 bases. CDR1 and CDR2 (germline): MGHRA, YSYEKL. CDR3 size: 16 residues. CDR3 in amino acids: CASSGGLAGLTETQYF. The CDR3 region has the DNA TGCGCCAGCAGCGGTGGCCTAGCGGGTCTTACAGAGACCCAGTACTTC.

This chain connects TRBV28 to TRBJ2-7; 8 bases agree with TRBD1. Per the germline V gene, CDR1 is MDHEN and CDR2 is SYDVKM. This CDR3 contains 16 residues. Trimming removed 3 bases from V and 4 bases from J; junction bases left unmatched: 11. The CDR3 protein is CASSFSSGTGSYEQYF. The CDR3 coding sequence is TGTGCCAGCAGTTTCTCCTCCGGGACAGGTTCATACGAGCAGTACTTC. Together with reference TRBV28 and TRBJ2-7, the CDR3 gives the full variable domain: DVKVTQSSRYLVKRTGEKVFLECVQDMDHENMFWYRQDPGLGLRLIYFSYDVKMKEKGDIPEGYSVSREKKERFSLILESASTNQTSMYLCASSFSSGTGSYEQYFGPGTRLTVT.

This clone was seen once. The chain is built from TRBV19 and TRBJ1-2, with D unclear. V was shortened by 3 bases and J by 0 bases, with 11 bases between the two germline ends. Per germline, CDR1 LNHDA and CDR2 SQIVND (reference sequence). This CDR3 comprises 15 residues. CDR3 protein: CASSIVSGANYGYTF. The CDR3 region has the DNA TGTGCCAGTAGTATTGTGTCAGGAGCTAACTATGGCTACACCTTC.

The V call is TRBV6-5, the J call TRBJ2-1; 11 bases match TRBD2. The V segment lost 5 bases and the J segment 5 bases; nucleotides outside the gene matches: 5. Germline V lookup: CDR1 MNHEY, CDR2 SVGAGI. The CDR3 runs 15 residues. The chain's CDR3 is CASSPLAGVNNEQFF. The CDR3, as DNA: TGTGCCAGCAGTCCACTAGCGGGAGTAAACAATGAGCAGTTCTTC.

This clone came up once. The chain has TRBV6-5 and TRBJ2-7; D is undetermined. Germline V CDR1 and CDR2: MNHEY, SVGAGI. Trimming took off 5 bases at V and 2 bases at J, with 16 bases between the two ends. The CDR3 extends over 15 amino acids. The CDR3 sequence: CASSPNVGQPYEQYF. The CDR3 nucleotides read TGTGCCAGCAGTCCCAATGTCGGGCAGCCCTACGAGCAGTACTTC.

J is TRBJ2-7 and V is TRBV5-1; 7 bases agree with TRBD1. Germline lookup yields CDR1 SGHRS and CDR2 YFSETQ. The V and J ends lost 2 bases and 3 bases, in that order; junction bases with no gene match: 11. This CDR3 region has 16 residues. Written as DNA, the CDR3 is TGCGCCAGCAGCTTAAACAGGGGCCGAGTTATCTACGAGCAGTACTTC. Translated, it gives CASSLNRGRVIYEQYF.